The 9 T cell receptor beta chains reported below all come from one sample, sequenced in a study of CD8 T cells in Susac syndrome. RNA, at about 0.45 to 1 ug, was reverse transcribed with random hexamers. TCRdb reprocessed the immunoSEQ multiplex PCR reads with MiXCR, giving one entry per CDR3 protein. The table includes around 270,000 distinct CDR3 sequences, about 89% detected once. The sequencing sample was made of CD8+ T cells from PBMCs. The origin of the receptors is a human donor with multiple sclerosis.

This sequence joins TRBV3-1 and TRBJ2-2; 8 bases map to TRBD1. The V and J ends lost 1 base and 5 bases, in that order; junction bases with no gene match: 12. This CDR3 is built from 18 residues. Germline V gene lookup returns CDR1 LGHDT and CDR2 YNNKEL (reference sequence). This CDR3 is CASSQGRAGGYKTGELFF. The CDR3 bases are TGTGCCAGCAGCCAAGGGAGGGCAGGGGGCTACAAAACCGGGGAGCTGTTTTTT.

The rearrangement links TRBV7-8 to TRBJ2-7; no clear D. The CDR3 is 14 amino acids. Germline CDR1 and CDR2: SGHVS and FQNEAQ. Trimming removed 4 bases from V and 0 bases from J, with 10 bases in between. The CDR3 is CASSSYVNSYEQYF. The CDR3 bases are TGTGCCAGCAGCTCATACGTCAACTCCTACGAGCAGTACTTC.

The CDR3 protein is CSARGYGTGTGSYEQYF. The CDR3 coding sequence is TGCAGTGCTAGAGGGTATGGTACAGGGACGGGCTCCTACGAGCAGTACTTC. The chain uses TRBV20-1 and TRBJ2-7; a weak D match, TRBD1 (6 bases). Germline V lookup: CDR1 DFQATT, CDR2 SNEGSKA (reference sequence). The CDR3 is 17 residues long. Trimming removed 1 base at V and 0 bases at J, with 19 bases between.

For the CDR3, the DNA is TGTGCCAGCAGCCGACCCCTCGACAGGAGGCCCTACGAGCAGTACTTC. Its protein product is CASSRPLDRRPYEQYF. This chain connects TRBV6-2 or TRBV6-3 to TRBJ2-7, with D possibly matching TRBD1 (6 bases). The germline V gene encodes CDR1 MNHEY and CDR2 SVGEGT. The CDR3 has 16 amino acids. Trimming left V 6 bases short and J 2 bases short, with 20 bases between.

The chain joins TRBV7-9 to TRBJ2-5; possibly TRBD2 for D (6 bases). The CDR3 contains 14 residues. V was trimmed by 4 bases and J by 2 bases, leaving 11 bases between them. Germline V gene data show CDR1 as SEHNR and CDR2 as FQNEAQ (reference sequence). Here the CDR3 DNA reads TGTGCCAGCAGCTCCCGGGACTCGCAAGAGACCCAGTACTTC. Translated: CASSSRDSQETQYF.

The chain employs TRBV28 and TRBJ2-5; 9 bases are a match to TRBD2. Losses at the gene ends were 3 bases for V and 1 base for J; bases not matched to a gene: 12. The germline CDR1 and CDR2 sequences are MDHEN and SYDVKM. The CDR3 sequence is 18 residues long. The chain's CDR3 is CASSLQNPGGGVQETQYF. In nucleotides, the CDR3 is TGTGCCAGCAGTTTGCAGAACCCGGGCGGGGGGGTCCAAGAGACCCAGTACTTC.

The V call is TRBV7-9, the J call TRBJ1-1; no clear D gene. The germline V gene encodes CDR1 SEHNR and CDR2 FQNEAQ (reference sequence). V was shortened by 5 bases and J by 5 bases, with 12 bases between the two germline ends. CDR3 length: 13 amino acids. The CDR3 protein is CASSPGVGTEAFF. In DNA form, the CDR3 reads TGTGCCAGCAGCCCCGGGGTAGGGACTGAAGCTTTCTTT.

CDR3 DNA sequence: TGTGCCAGCAGATTAAAGGGGGGGAGCGAAGCTTTCTTT. Amino acids: CASRLKGGSEAFF. V is TRBV27 and J is TRBJ1-1; the D gene is possibly TRBD1 (6 bases). CDR1 and CDR2 (germline): MNHEY, SMNVEV (reference sequence). This CDR3 spans 13 amino acids. V was pared by 6 bases and J by 8 bases, with 16 bases between.

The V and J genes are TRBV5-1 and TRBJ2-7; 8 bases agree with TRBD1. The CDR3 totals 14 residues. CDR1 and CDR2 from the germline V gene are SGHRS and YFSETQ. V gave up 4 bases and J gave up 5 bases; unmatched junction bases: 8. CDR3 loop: CASSKRTGIHEQYF. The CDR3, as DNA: TGCGCCAGCAGCAAACGGACAGGGATACACGAGCAGTACTTC.